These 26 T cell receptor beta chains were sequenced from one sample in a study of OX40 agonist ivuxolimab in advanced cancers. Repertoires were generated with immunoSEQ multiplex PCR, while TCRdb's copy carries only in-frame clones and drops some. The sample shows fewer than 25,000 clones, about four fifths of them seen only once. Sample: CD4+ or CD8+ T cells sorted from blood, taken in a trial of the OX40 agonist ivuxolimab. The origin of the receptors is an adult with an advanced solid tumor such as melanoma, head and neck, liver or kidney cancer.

CDR3 sequence reads: CASSPPVQGNIYEQYF. Here the CDR3 DNA reads TGTGCCAGCTCACCACCGGTACAGGGAAATATCTACGAGCAGTACTTC. This rearrangement joins TRBV18 to TRBJ2-7; D is possibly TRBD1 (6 bases). CDR3 length: 16 residues. V lost 0 bases, J lost 3 bases, and 15 bases lay in between. The germline gives CDR1 KGHSH, CDR2 LQKENI.

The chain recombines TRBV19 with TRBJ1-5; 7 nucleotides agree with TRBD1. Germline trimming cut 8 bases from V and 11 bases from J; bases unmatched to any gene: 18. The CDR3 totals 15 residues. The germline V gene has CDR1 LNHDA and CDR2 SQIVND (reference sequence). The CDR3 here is CASREIQGTPRAQHF. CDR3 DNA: TGTGCCAGTCGGGAAATACAGGGGACACCTAGGGCCCAGCATTTT. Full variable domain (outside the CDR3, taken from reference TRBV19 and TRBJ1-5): DGGITQSPKYLFRKEGQNVTLSCEQNLNHDAMYWYRQDPGQGLRLIYYSQIVNDFQKGDIAEGYSVSREKKESFPLTVTSAQKNPTAFYLCASREIQGTPRAQHFGDGTRLSIL.

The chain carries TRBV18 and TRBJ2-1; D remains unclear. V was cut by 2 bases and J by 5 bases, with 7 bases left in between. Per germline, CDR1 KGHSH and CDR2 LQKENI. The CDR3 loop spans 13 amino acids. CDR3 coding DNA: TGTGCCAGCTCACCAATCCCAGACAATGAGCAGTTCTTC. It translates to CASSPIPDNEQFF.

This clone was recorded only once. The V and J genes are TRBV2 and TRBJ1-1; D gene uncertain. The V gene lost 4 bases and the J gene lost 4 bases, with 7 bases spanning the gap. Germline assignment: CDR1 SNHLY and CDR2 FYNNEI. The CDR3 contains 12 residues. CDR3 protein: CASSVGFTEAFF. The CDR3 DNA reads TGTGCCAGCAGTGTAGGGTTCACTGAAGCTTTCTTT.

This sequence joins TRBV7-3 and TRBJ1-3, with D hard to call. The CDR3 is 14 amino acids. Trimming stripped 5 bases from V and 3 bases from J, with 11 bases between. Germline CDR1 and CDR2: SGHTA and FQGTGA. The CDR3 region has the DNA TGTGCCAGCAGCCCCAATGGGGTTGGAAACACCATATATTTT. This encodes CASSPNGVGNTIYF.

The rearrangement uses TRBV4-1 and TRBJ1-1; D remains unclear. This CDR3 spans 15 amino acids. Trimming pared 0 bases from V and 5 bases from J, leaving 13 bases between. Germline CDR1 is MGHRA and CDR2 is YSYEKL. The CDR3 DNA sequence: TGCGCCAGCAGCCAAGAACCTGGTCGGCCGACTGAAGCTTTCTTT. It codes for CASSQEPGRPTEAFF.

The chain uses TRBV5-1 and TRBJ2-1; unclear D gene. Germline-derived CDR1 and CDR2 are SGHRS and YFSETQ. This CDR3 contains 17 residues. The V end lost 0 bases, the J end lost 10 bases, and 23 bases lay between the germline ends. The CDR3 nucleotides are TGCGCCAGCAGCTTGGGGATAGGCGGAATTCTCAGTTGGGAGCAGTTCTTC. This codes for CASSLGIGGILSWEQFF. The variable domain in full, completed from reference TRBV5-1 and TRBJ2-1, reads KAGVTQTPRYLIKTRGQQVTLSCSPISGHRSVSWYQQTPGQGLQFLFEYFSETQRNKGNFPGRFSGRQFSNSRSEMNVSTLELGDSALYLCASSLGIGGILSWEQFFGPGTRLTVL.

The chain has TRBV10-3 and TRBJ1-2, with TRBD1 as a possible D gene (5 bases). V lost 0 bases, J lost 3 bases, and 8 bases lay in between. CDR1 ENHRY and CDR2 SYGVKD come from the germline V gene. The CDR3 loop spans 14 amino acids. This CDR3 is CAISESQAYYGYTF. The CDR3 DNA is TGTGCCATCAGTGAGTCACAGGCCTACTATGGCTACACCTTC.

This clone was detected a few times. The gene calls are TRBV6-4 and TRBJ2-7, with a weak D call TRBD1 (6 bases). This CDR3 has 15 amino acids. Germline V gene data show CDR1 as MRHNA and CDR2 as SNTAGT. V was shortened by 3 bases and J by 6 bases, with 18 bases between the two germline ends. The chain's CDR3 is CASSEGDGQMGEQYF. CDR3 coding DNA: TGTGCCAGCAGTGAAGGAGACGGACAGATGGGCGAGCAGTACTTC.

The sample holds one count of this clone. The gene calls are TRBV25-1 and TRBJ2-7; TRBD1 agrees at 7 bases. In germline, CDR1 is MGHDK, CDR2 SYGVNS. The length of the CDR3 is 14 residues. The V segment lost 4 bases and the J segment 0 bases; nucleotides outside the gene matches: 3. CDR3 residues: CASSGTGSSYEQYF. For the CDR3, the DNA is TGTGCCAGCAGTGGGACAGGCAGCTCCTACGAGCAGTACTTC.

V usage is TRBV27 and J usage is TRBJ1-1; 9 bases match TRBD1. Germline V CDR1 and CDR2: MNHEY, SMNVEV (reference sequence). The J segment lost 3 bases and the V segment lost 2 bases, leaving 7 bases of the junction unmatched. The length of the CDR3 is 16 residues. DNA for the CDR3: TGTGCCAGCAGTTTAAGGGAGACAGGGGGTTACACTGAAGCTTTCTTT. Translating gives CASSLRETGGYTEAFF.

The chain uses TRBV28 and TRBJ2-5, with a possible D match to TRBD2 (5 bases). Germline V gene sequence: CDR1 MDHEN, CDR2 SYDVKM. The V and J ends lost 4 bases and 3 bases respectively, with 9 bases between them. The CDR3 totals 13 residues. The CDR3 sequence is CASSSPGKETQYF. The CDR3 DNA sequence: TGTGCCAGCAGTTCACCGGGAAAAGAGACCCAGTACTTC.

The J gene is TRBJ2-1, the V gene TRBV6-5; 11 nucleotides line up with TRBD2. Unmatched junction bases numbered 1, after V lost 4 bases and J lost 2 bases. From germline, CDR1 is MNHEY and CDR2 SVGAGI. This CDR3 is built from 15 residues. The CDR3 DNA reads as TGTGCCAGCAGTTTACTAGCGGGGGCCTACAATGAGCAGTTCTTC. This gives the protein CASSLLAGAYNEQFF.

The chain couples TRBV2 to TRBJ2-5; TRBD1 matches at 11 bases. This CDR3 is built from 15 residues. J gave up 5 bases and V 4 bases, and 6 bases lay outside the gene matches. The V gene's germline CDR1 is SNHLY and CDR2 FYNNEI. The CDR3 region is CASSARTGGLETQYF. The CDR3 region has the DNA TGTGCCAGCAGTGCTCGGACAGGGGGCTTGGAGACCCAGTACTTC.

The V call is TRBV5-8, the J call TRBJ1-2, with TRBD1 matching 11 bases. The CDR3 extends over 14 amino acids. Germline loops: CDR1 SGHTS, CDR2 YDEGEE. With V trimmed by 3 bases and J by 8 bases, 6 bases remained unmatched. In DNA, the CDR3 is TGTGCCAGCAGCTGGACAGGGGGCGCGGGAGGCTACACCTTC. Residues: CASSWTGGAGGYTF.

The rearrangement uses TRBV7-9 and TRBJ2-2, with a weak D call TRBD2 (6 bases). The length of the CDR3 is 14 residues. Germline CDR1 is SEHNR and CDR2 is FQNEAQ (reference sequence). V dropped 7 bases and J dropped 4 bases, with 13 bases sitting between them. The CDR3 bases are TGTGCCAGCATGGAGGGCGCGGGCACCGGGGAGCTGTTTTTT. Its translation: CASMEGAGTGELFF. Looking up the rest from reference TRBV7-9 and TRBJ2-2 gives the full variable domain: DTGVSQNPRHKITKRGQNVTFRCDPISEHNRLYWYRQTLGQGPEFLTYFQNEAQLEKSRLLSDRFSAERPKGSFSTLEIQRTEQGDSAMYLCASMEGAGTGELFFGEGSRLTVL.

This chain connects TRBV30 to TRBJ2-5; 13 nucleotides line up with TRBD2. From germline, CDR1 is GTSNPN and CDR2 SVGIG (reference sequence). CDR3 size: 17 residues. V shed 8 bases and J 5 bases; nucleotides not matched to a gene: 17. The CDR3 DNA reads TGTGCCACGGAGTCGGTCCGGACTAGCGGGAGTACGGAGACCCAGTACTTC. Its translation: CATESVRTSGSTETQYF.

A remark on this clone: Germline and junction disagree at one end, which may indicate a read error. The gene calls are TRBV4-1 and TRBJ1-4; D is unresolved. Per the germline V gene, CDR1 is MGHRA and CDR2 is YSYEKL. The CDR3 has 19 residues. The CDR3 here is CASSQDVSGSLTPNQKLFF. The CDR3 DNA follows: TGCGCCAGCAGCCAAGATGTGTCGGGGAGCCTCACCCCTAATCAAAAACTGTTTTTT.

This CDR3 reads CASSPSGGGKFEAFF. In nucleotides, the CDR3 is TGTGCCAGCAGCCCCTCGGGAGGGGGAAAGTTTGAAGCTTTCTTT. The rearrangement joins TRBV5-5 to TRBJ1-1; perhaps TRBD1 as D (6 bases). Trimming took off 4 bases at V and 7 bases at J, with 20 bases between the two ends. This CDR3 comprises 15 residues. Germline CDR1 is SGHKS and CDR2 is YYEKEE (reference sequence).

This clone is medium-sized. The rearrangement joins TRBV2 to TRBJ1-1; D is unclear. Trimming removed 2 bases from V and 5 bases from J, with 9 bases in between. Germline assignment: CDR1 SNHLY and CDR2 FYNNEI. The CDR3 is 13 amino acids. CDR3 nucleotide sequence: TGTGCCAGCAGTGAAATGGCTGGTACTGAAGCTTTCTTT. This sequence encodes CASSEMAGTEAFF.

CDR3 loop: CASSLMWTGQDEQFF. The CDR3 bases are TGTGCCAGCAGCTTGATGTGGACAGGTCAGGATGAGCAGTTCTTC. The V gene is TRBV7-8, the J gene TRBJ2-1, with TRBD1 matching over 7 bases. This CDR3 comprises 15 residues. V was pared by 3 bases and J by 8 bases, with 10 bases of the junction left unmatched. Germline V gene lookup returns CDR1 SGHVS and CDR2 FQNEAQ. The variable domain in full, with the rest retrieved from reference TRBV7-8 and TRBJ2-1, is GAGVSQSPRYKVAKRGQDVALRCDPISGHVSLFWYQQALGQGPEFLTYFQNEAQLDKSGLPSDRFFAERPEGSVSTLKIQRTQQEDSAVYLCASSLMWTGQDEQFFGPGTRLTVL.

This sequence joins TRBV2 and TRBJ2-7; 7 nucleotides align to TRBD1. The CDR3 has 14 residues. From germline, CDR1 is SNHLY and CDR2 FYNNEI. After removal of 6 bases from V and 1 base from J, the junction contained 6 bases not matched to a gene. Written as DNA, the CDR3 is TGTGCCAGCAGAGATCCGGGACAGTCCTACGAGCAGTACTTC. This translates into CASRDPGQSYEQYF. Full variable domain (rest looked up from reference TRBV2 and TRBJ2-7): EPEVTQTPSHQVTQMGQEVILRCVPISNHLYFYWYRQILGQKVEFLVSFYNNEISEKSEIFDDQFSVERPDGSNFTLKIRSTKLEDSAMYFCASRDPGQSYEQYFGPGTRLTVT.

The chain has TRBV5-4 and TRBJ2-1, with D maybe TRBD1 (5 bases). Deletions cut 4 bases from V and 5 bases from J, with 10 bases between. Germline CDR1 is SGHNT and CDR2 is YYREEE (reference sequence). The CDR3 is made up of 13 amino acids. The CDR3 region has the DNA TGTGCCAGCAGCCCGGACAAGAACAATGAGCAGTTCTTC. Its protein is CASSPDKNNEQFF.

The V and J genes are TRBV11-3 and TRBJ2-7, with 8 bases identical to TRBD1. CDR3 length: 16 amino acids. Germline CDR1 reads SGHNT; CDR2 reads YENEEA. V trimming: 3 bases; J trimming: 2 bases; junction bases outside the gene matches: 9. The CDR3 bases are TGTGCCAGCAGCTTCCCCGGGACAGGTGCTGCCTACGAGCAGTACTTC. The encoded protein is CASSFPGTGAAYEQYF. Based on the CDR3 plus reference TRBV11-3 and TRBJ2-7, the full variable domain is EAGVVQSPRYKIIEKKQPVAFWCNPISGHNTLYWYLQNLGQGPELLIRYENEEAVDDSQLPKDRFSAERLKGVDSTLKIQPAELGDSAVYLCASSFPGTGAAYEQYFGPGTRLTVT.

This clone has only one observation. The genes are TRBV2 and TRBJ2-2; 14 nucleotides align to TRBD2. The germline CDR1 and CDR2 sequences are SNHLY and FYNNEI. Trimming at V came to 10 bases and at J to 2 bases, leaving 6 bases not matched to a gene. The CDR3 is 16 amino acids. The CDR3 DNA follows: TGTGCCACCGCGGGACTAGCGGGAGTAAACACCGGGGAGCTGTTTTTT. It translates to CATAGLAGVNTGELFF. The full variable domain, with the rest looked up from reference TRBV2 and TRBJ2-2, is EPEVTQTPSHQVTQMGQEVILRCVPISNHLYFYWYRQILGQKVEFLVSFYNNEISEKSEIFDDQFSVERPDGSNFTLKIRSTKLEDSAMYFCATAGLAGVNTGELFFGEGSRLTVL.

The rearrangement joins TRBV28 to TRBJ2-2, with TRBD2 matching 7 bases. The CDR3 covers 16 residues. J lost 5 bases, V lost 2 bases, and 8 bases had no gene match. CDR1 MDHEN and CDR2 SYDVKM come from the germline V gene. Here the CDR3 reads CASSLNARGVTGELFF. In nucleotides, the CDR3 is TGTGCCAGCAGTTTAAACGCTCGGGGGGTTACCGGGGAGCTGTTTTTT.